Each of the 29 T cell receptor beta chains below was sequenced from the same sample in a study of blood T cell repertoires in COVID-19. Only in-frame clones appear in the TCRdb table, and some are missing; sequencing was by immunoSEQ multiplex PCR. This table holds some 200,000 clones, 75% to 90% found once. Input material: PBMCs or T cells enriched from blood (not recorded which). Receptors originate from a woman in her thirties or forties with acute COVID-19.

The rearrangement links TRBV27 to TRBJ1-1; 9 bases fit TRBD1. V lost 5 bases to trimming and J lost 0 bases; unmatched junction nucleotides: 4. This CDR3 is built from 15 residues. Germline assignment: CDR1 MNHEY and CDR2 SMNVEV (reference sequence). The CDR3 sequence is CASSPGTGLNTEAFF. In nucleotides, the CDR3 is TGTGCCAGCAGTCCCGGGACAGGGCTGAACACTGAAGCTTTCTTT.

CDR3 DNA: TGTGCCAGCACCCCCGTCCCCTTTAACTATGGCTACACCTTC. Translated, it gives CASTPVPFNYGYTF. V and J are TRBV9 and TRBJ1-2; the D is unclear. This CDR3 is 14 amino acids long. Trimming stripped 6 bases from V and 1 base from J, with 13 bases between. Per the germline V gene, CDR1 is SGDLS and CDR2 is YYNGEE.

This sequence joins TRBV27 and TRBJ2-7, with D perhaps TRBD1 (6 bases). Looked up from germline, CDR1 is MNHEY and CDR2 is SMNVEV (reference sequence). This CDR3 contains 13 residues. Trimming pared 3 bases from V and 3 bases from J, leaving 9 bases between. In DNA form, the CDR3 reads TGTGCCAGCAGTTTGGACAGATTCTACGAGCAGTACTTC. Amino acid sequence: CASSLDRFYEQYF.

The chain combines TRBV21-1 with TRBJ1-1; whether TRBD1, the table's D call, matches the DNA was not checked. TRBV21-1 corresponds to a pseudogene. The CDR3 covers 10 residues. CDR3 sequence reads: CAHRGTEAFF. In nucleotides, the CDR3 is TGTGCCCACAGGGGGACTGAAGCTTTCTTT.

As concerns this clone: Distinct nucleotide sequences in the sample also encode this CDR3. This chain joins TRBV7-3 and TRBJ1-1; no definite D call. Germline V gene lookup returns CDR1 SGHTA and CDR2 FQGTGA. Trimming left V 0 bases short and J 1 base short, with 3 bases between. The CDR3 is 13 residues long. CDR3 DNA: TGTGCCAGCAGCTTAACACAGAACACTGAAGCTTTCTTT. Residues: CASSLTQNTEAFF.

For this clone: This CDR3 is also generated by other DNA sequences in the sample. V is TRBV7-3 and J is TRBJ2-1, with D maybe TRBD1 (5 bases). V was pared by 3 bases and J by 2 bases, with 11 bases between. This CDR3 spans 15 amino acids. Germline V gives CDR1 SGHTA, CDR2 FQGTGA. Here the CDR3 DNA reads TGTGCCAGCAGCTTGGGGCAGGGCCCCTACAATGAGCAGTTCTTC. Translation gives CASSLGQGPYNEQFF.

This clone was seen only once. The J gene is TRBJ1-6, the V gene TRBV6-1; TRBD1 aligns across 9 bases. V trimming: 2 bases; J trimming: 8 bases; junction bases outside the gene matches: 4. The CDR3 has 15 residues. Germline CDR1 and CDR2: MNHNS and SASEGT. The CDR3 loop reads CASSEIWTGDSPLHF. In DNA form, the CDR3 reads TGTGCCAGCAGTGAAATATGGACAGGGGATTCACCCCTCCACTTT.

The chain recombines TRBV18 with TRBJ2-7; D remains unclear. Trimming stripped 0 bases from V and 0 bases from J, with 3 bases between. The CDR3 contains 13 residues. Per germline, CDR1 KGHSH and CDR2 LQKENI. CDR3 protein: CASSPPRSYEQYF. The CDR3 DNA follows: TGTGCCAGCTCACCACCCCGCTCCTACGAGCAGTACTTC.

The genes are TRBV4-1 and TRBJ1-6; D is perhaps TRBD1 (5 bases). Germline CDR1 MGHRA, CDR2 YSYEKL. The CDR3 has 19 amino acids. Between the trimmed V and J ends, which lost 0 bases and 3 bases, there was a span of 18 bases. CDR3 amino acids: CASSQDPGRAQNYNSPLHF. The CDR3 DNA sequence: TGCGCCAGCAGCCAAGATCCTGGCAGGGCCCAGAACTATAATTCACCCCTCCACTTT.

This chain uses TRBV3-1 (or the pseudogene TRBV3-2) with TRBJ1-2; a possible D gene is TRBD1 (5 bases). This CDR3 comprises 15 residues. Trimming took 6 bases from V and 5 from J, leaving 19 bases between them. The germline V gene has CDR1 LGHDT and CDR2 YNNKEL (reference sequence). CDR3 DNA: TGTGCCAGCAGTCGACAAGACAGCCAGATATATGGCTACACCTTC. It yields the protein CASSRQDSQIYGYTF.

The chain employs TRBV11-2 and TRBJ2-5; D ambiguous. This CDR3 is 14 amino acids long. The germline V gene encodes CDR1 SGHAT and CDR2 FQNNGV. V lost 5 bases to trimming and J lost 5 bases, with 15 bases between them. The chain's CDR3 is CASSLRSSFETQYF. CDR3 nucleotides: TGTGCCAGCAGCCTGCGATCGAGCTTTGAGACCCAGTACTTC. The full variable domain, in which reference TRBV11-2 and TRBJ2-5 provide the parts outside the CDR3, is EAGVAQSPRYKIIEKRQSVAFWCNPISGHATLYWYQQILGQGPKLLIQFQNNGVVDDSQLPKDRFSAERLKGVDSTLKIQPAKLEDSAVYLCASSLRSSFETQYFGPGTRLLVL.

The J gene is TRBJ2-6, the V gene TRBV11-2, with D maybe TRBD2 (6 bases). The germline gives CDR1 SGHAT, CDR2 FQNNGV. This CDR3 is 15 amino acids long. Deletions cut 5 bases from V and 4 bases from J, with 12 bases between. The CDR3 region is CASSPGTPGANVLTF. The CDR3 nucleotides read TGTGCCAGCAGCCCCGGGACTCCCGGGGCCAACGTCCTGACTTTC.

This clone was seen once. This chain uses TRBV6-5 with TRBJ1-1; TRBD1 matches at 8 bases. CDR1 is MNHEY, CDR2 SVGAGI, per germline. The CDR3 has 15 amino acids. J gave up 1 base and V 4 bases, and 5 bases lay outside the gene matches. The CDR3, as DNA: TGTGCCAGCAGTTTTACCGGGACAGGGAACACTGAAGCTTTCTTT. Protein: CASSFTGTGNTEAFF.

This rearrangement joins TRBV19 to TRBJ1-4; 7 bases are shared with TRBD1. Germline V CDR1 and CDR2: LNHDA, SQIVND (reference sequence). CDR3 length: 15 residues. V lost 5 bases, J lost 5 bases, and 8 bases stayed unmatched. The CDR3 sequence is CASSGRQGTNEKLFF. The CDR3 nucleotides read TGTGCCAGTAGTGGGAGACAGGGTACGAATGAAAAACTGTTTTTT.

The rearrangement uses TRBV3-1 (or the pseudogene TRBV3-2) and TRBJ1-1; no firm D call. The ends were cut back, 4 bases at V and 1 base at J, with 10 bases in the middle. The CDR3 loop spans 14 amino acids. The germline CDR1 and CDR2 sequences are LGHDT and YNNKEL (reference sequence). The CDR3 DNA sequence: TGTGCCAGCAGCCTTGGTGTACAGAACACTGAAGCTTTCTTT. This gives the protein CASSLGVQNTEAFF.

The chain is built from TRBV24-1 and TRBJ1-2; D might be TRBD1 (5 bases). The ends were cut back, 3 bases at V and 2 bases at J, with 9 bases in the middle. Per germline, CDR1 KGHDR and CDR2 SFDVKD. This CDR3 contains 14 residues. For the CDR3, the DNA is TGTGCCACCAGTGATCGACAGAGAAACTATGGCTACACCTTC. It is translated as CATSDRQRNYGYTF.

V gene TRBV2 combines with J gene TRBJ1-5, with D hard to call. Trimming left V 4 bases short and J 6 bases short, with 10 bases between. The CDR3 contains 13 residues. CDR1 and CDR2 (germline): SNHLY, FYNNEI. The CDR3 loop reads CASSGSTGQPQHF. CDR3 nucleotide sequence: TGTGCCAGCAGTGGTTCAACGGGTCAGCCCCAGCATTTT. Full variable domain (remainder filled in from reference TRBV2 and TRBJ1-5): EPEVTQTPSHQVTQMGQEVILRCVPISNHLYFYWYRQILGQKVEFLVSFYNNEISEKSEIFDDQFSVERPDGSNFTLKIRSTKLEDSAMYFCASSGSTGQPQHFGDGTRLSIL.

This clone came up once. This chain uses TRBV27 with TRBJ1-4; TRBD1 matches 7 bases. V was pared by 6 bases and J by 13 bases, with 8 bases of the junction left unmatched. Germline assignment: CDR1 MNHEY and CDR2 SMNVEV (reference sequence). The CDR3 contains 12 residues. DNA of the CDR3: TGTGCCAGCAGCTCTAGACAGGGTCGACTGTTTTTT. It encodes CASSSRQGRLFF. The whole variable domain, filled in from reference TRBV27 and TRBJ1-4, reads EAQVTQNPRYLITVTGKKLTVTCSQNMNHEYMSWYRQDPGLGLRQIYYSMNVEVTDKGDVPEGYKVSRKEKRNFPLILESPSPNQTSLYFCASSSRQGRLFFGSGTQLSVL.

The chain links TRBV9 to TRBJ1-1; D perhaps matches TRBD1 (5 bases). CDR1 and CDR2 from the germline V gene are SGDLS and YYNGEE. Trimming removed 0 bases at V and 11 bases at J, with 14 bases between. The CDR3 runs to 13 residues. The CDR3 DNA sequence: TGTGCCAGCAGCGTAGATGACAGACGGCCCGCTTTCTTT. Amino acid sequence: CASSVDDRRPAFF.

The chain uses TRBV5-1 and TRBJ1-1, with 7 bases fitting TRBD1. The CDR3 consists of 16 residues. Trimming cost V 3 bases and J 7 bases; bases outside gene matches: 15. Germline lookup yields CDR1 SGHRS and CDR2 YFSETQ. The chain's CDR3 is CASSSTPASSGGEAFF. CDR3 coding DNA: TGCGCCAGCAGCTCGACCCCAGCCTCTTCAGGGGGTGAAGCTTTCTTT.

This clone appeared once. V and J are TRBV19 and TRBJ1-5; D is possibly TRBD1 (5 bases). Germline V gene sequence: CDR1 LNHDA, CDR2 SQIVND (reference sequence). V was cut by 6 bases and J by 7 bases, with 13 bases left in between. This CDR3 region has 13 residues. This chain's CDR3 is CASRIPGGQPQHF. The CDR3 DNA is TGTGCCAGTAGGATTCCCGGGGGGCAGCCCCAGCATTTT.

V and J are TRBV2 and TRBJ2-1, with a possible D match to TRBD2 (6 bases). The CDR3 has 13 residues. Germline values: CDR1 SNHLY, CDR2 FYNNEI. V lost 6 bases and J 12 bases, leaving 18 bases between the germline ends. The CDR3 protein is CASRGGRAMRQFF. The CDR3 DNA follows: TGTGCCAGCAGGGGGGGTAGGGCGATGAGGCAGTTCTTC.

The chain couples TRBV30 to TRBJ1-5; D remains unclear. Trimming left V 0 bases short and J 3 bases short, with 9 bases between. The CDR3 loop spans 14 amino acids. Germline V gene lookup returns CDR1 GTSNPN and CDR2 SVGIG (reference sequence). This chain's CDR3 is CAWSVAGNNQPQHF. The DNA of the CDR3 is TGTGCCTGGAGTGTAGCGGGAAACAATCAGCCCCAGCATTTT. Together with reference TRBV30 and TRBJ1-5, the CDR3 gives the full variable domain: SQTIHQWPATLVQPVGSPLSLECTVEGTSNPNLYWYRQAAGRGLQLLFYSVGIGQISSEVPQNLSASRPQDRQFILSSKKLLLSDSGFYLCAWSVAGNNQPQHFGDGTRLSIL.

V and J are TRBV9 and TRBJ1-3; TRBD1 might be the D (5 bases). V was shortened by 0 bases and J by 8 bases, with 9 bases between the two germline ends. The CDR3 covers 13 residues. The germline gives CDR1 SGDLS, CDR2 YYNGEE. The CDR3 is CASSVGQGDTIYF. The CDR3 DNA is TGTGCCAGCAGCGTAGGTCAGGGCGACACCATATATTTT.

This chain joins TRBV27 and TRBJ1-2, with 10 nucleotides matching TRBD1. The trim removed 5 bases at V and 9 bases at J, leaving 6 bases unmatched. CDR1 and CDR2 from the germline V gene are MNHEY and SMNVEV (reference sequence). The length of the CDR3 is 13 residues. The CDR3: CASSPRQGARYTF. CDR3 DNA sequence: TGTGCCAGCAGTCCCCGACAGGGGGCTCGCTACACCTTC.

J is TRBJ2-5 and V is TRBV19, with D maybe TRBD2 (6 bases). The CDR3 totals 13 residues. V dropped 3 bases and J dropped 2 bases, with 7 bases sitting between them. CDR1 and CDR2 from the germline V gene are LNHDA and SQIVND (reference sequence). The CDR3 DNA sequence: TGTGCCAGTAGTATGGGACTGCAAGAGACCCAGTACTTC. Residues: CASSMGLQETQYF. The variable domain in full, with the rest retrieved from reference TRBV19 and TRBJ2-5, is DGGITQSPKYLFRKEGQNVTLSCEQNLNHDAMYWYRQDPGQGLRLIYYSQIVNDFQKGDIAEGYSVSREKKESFPLTVTSAQKNPTAFYLCASSMGLQETQYFGPGTRLLVL.

The chain carries TRBV18 and TRBJ2-1; possible D gene TRBD1, 5 bases. This CDR3 comprises 15 residues. Germline-derived CDR1 and CDR2 are KGHSH and LQKENI. Trimming pared 1 base from V and 6 bases from J, leaving 13 bases between. The chain's CDR3 is CASSPRQGMSNEQFF. The CDR3, as DNA: TGTGCCAGCTCACCACGGCAGGGCATGAGCAATGAGCAGTTCTTC.

This clone was seen a handful of times. The chain employs TRBV11-2 and TRBJ2-5; TRBD1 aligns across 8 bases. Germline V gene data show CDR1 as SGHAT and CDR2 as FQNNGV. This CDR3 contains 16 residues. With V trimmed by 0 bases and J by 5 bases, 8 bases remained unmatched. CDR3 protein: CASSLDWVGQGETQYF. The CDR3 DNA is TGTGCCAGCAGCTTAGACTGGGTTGGACAGGGTGAGACCCAGTACTTC.

The genes are TRBV12-3 or TRBV12-4 and TRBJ1-1, with TRBD1 matching over 9 bases. The CDR3 is 13 amino acids. Germline trimming cut 7 bases from V and 6 bases from J; bases unmatched to any gene: 6. The CDR3 nucleotides read TGTGCCAGCATTAAACAGGGGGCGGCTGAAGCTTTCTTT. Translating gives CASIKQGAAEAFF.